Many counts were recorded for the clone carrying this T cell receptor beta chain. What it binds is not known. These data are taken from a study of early T cells in non-severe SARS-CoV-2 infection. Turning to the study itself: The study sequenced bulk RNA from unsorted whole blood, with chains unpaired. Study findings and constraints: Private and CD4 specificities were missed by VDJdb matching, skewed to anti-spike CD8.

This CDR3 comprises 16 residues. CDR1 MDHEN and CDR2 SYDVKM come from the germline V gene. V lost 6 bases to trimming and J lost 2 bases, with 20 bases between them. Molecules of cDNA were individually given unique molecular identifiers that were attached to them. TCRdb re-called the 5' RACE reads through MiXCR, storing one row per CDR3 protein. The sample includes tens of thousands of distinct CDR3 sequences, roughly 9.3% of them seen just once. The TCR originated in an adult who was a healthcare worker with PCR-confirmed SARS-CoV-2 infection or an uninfected control (not recorded which). This chain joins TRBV28 and TRBJ2-7, with D possibly being TRBD2 (6 bases). The source material was whole blood. The chain's CDR3 is CASRRWSLARPYEQYF. The CDR3 bases are TGTGCCAGCAGACGTTGGAGTCTAGCGCGACCCTACGAGCAGTACTTC.